This T cell receptor beta chain was sequenced for a study of response to subunit inactivated influenza vaccine. Findings of the study overall: The authors offered the suggestion that each seasonal influenza vaccination recruits few new T cells.

TCRdb reprocessed the RT-PCR reads with MiXCR, giving one entry per CDR3 protein. This table has approximately 530,000 distinct CDR3 sequences, less than 10% appearing once. In regard to this clonotype: Its antigen is not identified. A junction end diverges from the germline sequence, so it may reflect a read error.

The input for sequencing was PBMCs from blood, taken less than 25 months after vaccination. This clonotype originated in a man aged 50 to 75 who received an inactivated influenza vaccine.

CDR3 residues: CACSLVTTSGGAVGDTQYF. The CDR3 coding sequence is TGTGCCTGCAGTTTAGTGACGACTAGCGGGGGGGCCGTGGGAGATACGCAGTATTTT. This rearrangement joins TRBV12-3 or TRBV12-4 to TRBJ2-3; 14 nucleotides align to TRBD2. The CDR3 has 19 residues.